The rows below give T cell receptor beta chains drawn from one sample of a study of blood T cell repertoires in COVID-19. Sequenced by immunoSEQ multiplex PCR; TCRdb stores in-frame clones only, minus some. The profile covers 200,000 or so clones, with under 90% appearing a single time and 4.8% taken by the ten largest. The sequencing sample was made of PBMCs or T cells enriched from blood (not recorded which). These receptors were obtained from a woman in her forties or fifties who had been exposed to COVID-19. The CDR3 runs from the conserved cysteine through the conserved F or W.

V gene	J gene	CDR3 protein
TRBV5-6	TRBJ2-7	CASSLTGTATYEQYF
TRBV6-1	TRBJ1-3	CASSEQEGSGNTIYF
TRBV10-3	TRBJ2-5	CAISESEAAQYF
TRBV2	TRBJ1-2	CASTWTGLYGYTF
TRBV7-2	TRBJ1-2	CASSLYRGPDYGYTF
TRBV5-4	TRBJ1-2	CASSLGVDRGIHGYTF
TRBV24-1	TRBJ2-3	CATSDPTGTGGVDTQYF
TRBV7-8	TRBJ1-1	CASKRTESTEAFF
TRBV28	TRBJ2-7	CATRGVSSYEQYF
TRBV10-3	TRBJ2-1	CAISDTSGAYNEQFF
TRBV5-6	TRBJ2-3	CASTFGDRGHYTQYF
TRBV27	TRBJ2-5	CASSRNTGETQYF
TRBV5-4	TRBJ1-2	CASSLPSTGLNGYTF
TRBV19	TRBJ2-1	CASSIPPGVLYNEQFF
TRBV11-2	TRBJ2-1	CASSVRGDVYNEQFF
TRBV7-6	TRBJ2-3	CASSRRDPSTDTQYF
TRBV7-8	TRBJ1-5	CASSRTGGSNQPQHF
TRBV4-2	TRBJ2-1	CASSQDGQGANNEQFF
TRBV3-1/TRBV3-2	TRBJ1-1	CASSSRHLTGAESEAFF
TRBV6-2/TRBV6-3	TRBJ2-7	CASSYEAGGAIYEQYF
TRBV18	TRBJ1-3	CASSPTQGYSGNTIYF
TRBV27	TRBJ1-1	CASSYGQGSEAFF
TRBV28	TRBJ1-4	CASNGSTNEKLFF
TRBV28	TRBJ1-2	CASKTGSSSNYGYTF
TRBV6-2/TRBV6-3	TRBJ2-1	CASSLAYRGEQFF
TRBV6-5	TRBJ1-1	CASSSLGVTEAFF
TRBV6-1	TRBJ1-6	CASSEGRTPGRSPLHF
TRBV7-6	TRBJ1-1	CASSLVAALDTEAFF
TRBV9	TRBJ1-1	CASSVEWGEGTEAFF
TRBV11-1	TRBJ1-4	CASSPGQGDEKLFF
TRBV27	TRBJ2-7	CASSTNSREQYF
TRBV7-9	TRBJ1-2	CASSLNTYGYTF
TRBV5-5	TRBJ2-5	CASSLGQAYQETQYF
TRBV24-1	TRBJ1-5	CATSQGNQPQHF
TRBV10-1	TRBJ1-1	CASSGQHTEAFF
TRBV6-5	TRBJ1-2	CASSLRTSSRYGYTF
TRBV9	TRBJ2-6	CASSAVVSGANVLTF
TRBV5-4	TRBJ1-2	CASSSGGLQGSIYGYTF
TRBV6-5	TRBJ1-1	CASSDRVRNTEAFF
TRBV19	TRBJ1-3	CASSIRGGGNTIYF
TRBV7-6	TRBJ1-1	CASSPGTGWGRNTEAFF
TRBV18	TRBJ2-5	CASSRAAAPQETQYF
TRBV27	TRBJ1-3	CASRGVTGNTIYF
TRBV11-2	TRBJ1-6	CASSLIGQRNSPLHF
TRBV19	TRBJ2-7	CASSLRQGGFYEQYF
TRBV10-3	TRBJ1-2	CAISESAASYGYTF